Many counts were recorded for the clone carrying this T cell receptor (beta chain). Its specificity is unknown. Molecular barcoded adaptors covering alpha/delta and beta/gamma chains were used on about 390 ng RNA. One entry per CDR3 protein, called by TCRdb with MiXCR from the reads. The profile shows 25,000 to 35,000 distinct CDR3 sequences, approximately 15% of them singletons. Per germline, CDR1 SQVTM and CDR2 ANQGSEA. V was clipped by 6 bases and J by 1 base; unmatched bases: 12. This CDR3 has 16 residues. This sample is drawn from a study of read filtering for tumor transcriptome and immune sequencing. Study at large: Eight or nine patients were R-ISS I, roughly 15 were R-ISS II, 6 or 7 were R-ISS III. DNase treatment preceded whole-transcriptome library preparation.

Points from the study as a whole: About 77% of IR-seq clonotypes had a single read, yet these held around 3.3% of reads.

The material sequenced was a population of CD138-negative cells sorted from bone marrow. The genes are TRBV29-1 and TRBJ1-1; 9 bases fit TRBD1. This receptor was taken from a donor at least 40 years old with multiple myeloma. The CDR3 protein is CSVRDRDGMGNTEAFF. As DNA, the CDR3 is TGCAGCGTACGGGACAGGGATGGAATGGGGAACACTGAAGCTTTCTTT.